The entry that follows covers one T cell receptor beta chain sequence. This clone was seen only a few times. The clone's antigen remains unknown. No much larger clonotype is one base removed from it; base qualities were not supplied. This specimen belongs to a study of cytomegalovirus exposure and HLA in healthy donors (dated by TCRdb to the late 2010s). Turning to the overall study: An earlier analysis of under 600 of the donors reported 250 to 350 Gb of sequence data and 117 million unique TCR beta sequences from some 180 million T cells. To study patterns of TCR occurrence, a later analysis re-analyzed previously published TCR beta repertoires from more than 550 donors and added high-resolution HLA genotyping. All discovery cohort repertoires had been generated using a single sequencing platform. Besides the first cohort of around 700 subjects, a separate validation cohort made up of 95 to 150 different subjects was used. Genome-wide SNP genotypes for about 55% of the roughly 670 donors were used in a later genetic analysis, which treated that subset as a discovery cohort. About 320 gigabases of sequencing data and approximately 93 million unique TCR sequences were included in an early release covering 550 to 650 HLA-typed donors. Both class I and class II loci were covered by HLA typing, at four-digit resolution. The study profiled the T cell repertoires of 666 subjects by immunosequencing and related them to cytomegalovirus serostatus. To decide whether each TCR beta V gene segment behaved as functional or pseudogenic, an earlier analysis of some 600 of the donors relied on high-throughput TCR beta sequencing. On average, around 230,000 unique TCR beta nucleotide sequences were sequenced per donor among some 430 genotyped donors of the cohort, with 15% to 20% of those sequences being non-productive. The number of donors typed differed by locus, with about 629-630 for A, B, C, DRB1 and DQB1, 522 for DQA1, 600 to 610 for DPA1, and 450 to 480 for DPB1. Of the 350 to 400 genotyped donors, around 81% fell in the genetic ancestry cluster associated with self-reported Caucasian donors. Five DR-DQ haplotypes were treated as single units for association and clustering because of strong linkage in the cohort. The study combined high-throughput TCR immunosequencing, statistical association of individual TCRs with disease status, and machine learning to predict cytomegalovirus infection status. The study aimed to test whether cataloging public T cell receptors could reveal signatures of past pathogen exposure. Alongside the repertoire data, information on donor age, sex, ethnicity and CMV serostatus was compiled. Rather than using new phenotypic data, the later analysis identified candidate immune exposures from TCR beta sequences and from how often those sequences occurred across donors.

The paper's findings and limits, for the study overall: Because HLA typing was missing for some donors at each locus, association tests included only the typed subset. A later analysis reported that several top co-occurrence clusters appeared linked to parvovirus B19, influenza, CMV and Epstein-Barr virus. The earlier analysis of a few hundred of the donors excluded roughly 17 rarely observed V segments, including chromosome 9 orphons, because counts were too low. A total of around 150 TCR beta chains were listed by the study as associated with cytomegalovirus. A further reported finding was that TCR beta sequences accurately predicted the HLA-A and HLA-B alleles for most subjects in the first cohort. In an earlier analysis of several hundred of the donors, most TCR beta V segments were observed in productive rearrangements about 87% or about 30% of the time, broadly matching IMGT annotations. The authors suggested that the approach could potentially be generalized to other disease states and immunological phenotypes. The presence/absence analyses assumed that sequencing depth was roughly uniform across donors, and that assumption may not be true. V-gene and J-gene trimming of TCR beta chains was associated with a missense DCLRE1C variant in a later genetic analysis, and the association was replicated in an independent cohort. A later analysis associated about 17,000 TCR beta sequences with specific HLA alleles at a false discovery rate of 0.05. According to a later analysis, most CMV-associated TCR beta chains appeared to be HLA-restricted, and the HLA associations seemed to be driven largely by CMV exposure. Most TCR sequences were observed very rarely across donors, whereas some public TCRs were present in many individuals. A cluster of highly shared sequence variants was judged likely to be a technical artifact of the sequencing pipeline. Cytomegalovirus status was reported to be diagnosed by the classifier with high specificity and sensitivity in both the original and validation cohorts. Correlated functional status among segregating V segments might be attributable to linkage disequilibrium, but an unknown experimental factor could not be ruled out. Some IMGT-functional V segments, including TRBV6-2 and TRBV6-3, could not be distinguished by the 87-base-pair reads and were therefore excluded. This cohort had only TCR beta chains sequenced, and the lack of alpha or paired-chain data limited which features could be detected. Compared with equally common non-associated chains, HLA-associated TCR beta chains in a later analysis were more clonally expanded and had lower generation probabilities. In a later analysis, the rate of TCR association differed among HLA loci, with DRB1 alleles having the most associated TCRs and HLA-C alleles having the fewest. In vitro tests confirmed that a few of the cytomegalovirus-associated TCR beta chains recognize cytomegalovirus antigens. Immune exposure information for the cohort was limited to CMV serostatus. Strong co-occurrence of HLA alleles, especially DR and DQ, made assigning TCR associations to individual alleles difficult. According to a later genetic analysis, donors in an Asian-associated ancestry cluster had fewer N-insertions in productive TCRs than the approximately 710-donor mean.

In total, 630 or so healthy bone marrow donors made up the cohort. At the time of sampling, all cohort members were nominally healthy, though unrecorded immune exposures were likely present. Of the 670 or so cohort members, 250 to 300 had positive CMV serostatus and about 330 had negative CMV serostatus, and CMV serostatus was not recorded for the donor. Each donor provided a peripheral blood sample, and peripheral blood mononuclear cells were used for TCR beta sequencing. Genomic DNA was extracted from the blood cell samples with the Qiagen DNeasy Blood Extraction Kit. Library method: the immunoSEQ multiplex PCR assay. For the multiplex PCR, a mixture combining 60 forward primers for TCR Vbeta segments and 13 reverse primers for TCR Jbeta segments was used. The CDR3 region of rearranged TCR beta genes was amplified from genomic DNA with a multiplex PCR assay. The Illumina HiSeq System was used to sequence the amplified TCR beta libraries as 87-base-pair reads. Per the authors' processing: A later analysis tallied 75 million to 95 million unique TCR beta chains across the 660 or so repertoires, and some 12 million of those chains were shared by two or more donors. Raw reads were error-corrected and collapsed into unique sequences by a nearest-neighbor algorithm in which closely related sequences were merged to remove PCR and sequencing errors. To assign V, D and J gene segments, CDR3 sequences were aligned to IMGT reference sequences. For a sequence to be retained, at least a six-nucleotide match to both a V gene segment and a J gene segment was required. Rearrangements were called productive when the CDR3 lacked stop codons and stayed in frame with V and J; all others were non-productive. Following IMGT convention, CDR3 was defined as the stretch from the second conserved V-encoded cysteine to the conserved J-encoded phenylalanine. The earlier analysis of some 550 of the donors excluded any sequence lacking an unambiguous match to a single V gene segment. An earlier analysis of 550 to 650 of the donors classified V segments as functional when productive rearrangements were above 56.7% and as segregating when the standard deviation between donors was above 5%. A statistical classification framework was built to diagnose cytomegalovirus status from the catalog of TCR beta chain sequences. In a later analysis, TCR nucleotide sequences were compared against IMGT/GENE-DB human TR gene sequences so that V and J genes could be assigned. Using the TCRdist pipeline, a later analysis assigned CDR3 sequences along with most-parsimonious VDJ recombination scenarios. In a later analysis, each TCR beta chain was defined by its CDR3 amino acid sequence together with its V-gene family, and reads lacking a unique V-gene family were excluded. A later analysis removed several hundred highly shared, low-generation-probability nucleotide sequences to deal with suspected cross-contamination and a sequencing artifact. A later analysis calculated a clonal expansion index for each public chain from normalized within-repertoire ranks of inferred template counts. In a later analysis, generation probabilities were computed using a VDJ recombination model fitted to out-of-frame rearrangements, and the results were checked against IGoR. A later analysis scored TCR-TCR, TCR-HLA and TCR-CMV co-occurrence with hypergeometric tests, applying a repertoire-size bias correction to TCR pairs. To estimate false discovery rates, a later analysis permuted the HLA or CMV assignments 20 times. In a later analysis, co-occurring TCRs were grouped using DBSCAN, with TCRdist sequence similarity added in when clustering inside HLA-allele-positive subsets. Co-occurrence clustering excluded repertoires with fewer than 30,000 or more than 120,000 public chains, plus five with anomalous nucleotide sharing. TCRdb stores this immuneACCESS table with in-frame sequences only. Part of the clones is absent; in the studies checked, under half of the shortfall reflects unresolved V genes, and no reason is known for the rest. V and J calls and clone size follow that table, whereas D and trimming were derived from the DNA. This sample is represented by roughly 130,000 clones; 80% to 85% of them were singletons. The ten largest make up 1% of the sample.

V sheds 10 bases and J sheds 4 bases, leaving 11 bases between their ends. The CDR3 covers 11 residues, taking in both the cysteine and the phenylalanine. Only the CDR3 part of the read is kept: 33 bases, read in frame from the first base. The germline V gene provides CDR1 ENHRY and CDR2 SYGVKD. This receptor chain uses TRBV10-3 and TRBJ2-7; TRBD2 is perhaps the D gene, given 5 matching bases. The sequence was obtained from a human donor in good health. The sequencing input was PBMCs. Here is the DNA: TGTGCCACCGGGATTTCGTACGAGCAGTACTTC. This yields the protein CATGISYEQYF.